Below, 2 T cell receptor beta chains from the same sample are listed, as sequenced in a study of OX40 agonist ivuxolimab in advanced cancers. Method: immunoSEQ multiplex PCR; TCRdb's copy keeps in-frame clones and lacks some. The sample has about 100,000 clones; 70% to 90% are singletons. Sequencing used CD4+ or CD8+ T cells sorted from blood, obtained in a trial of the OX40 agonist ivuxolimab. Source of these receptors: an adult with an advanced solid tumor such as melanoma, head and neck, liver or kidney cancer.

The chain uses TRBV18 and TRBJ2-6; D is unresolved. This CDR3 is built from 14 residues. Trimming left V 2 bases short and J 0 bases short, with 2 bases between. Germline values: CDR1 KGHSH, CDR2 LQKENI. The CDR3: CASSPNSGANVLTF. The CDR3, as DNA: TGTGCCAGCTCACCAAACTCTGGGGCCAACGTCCTGACTTTC.

The chain combines TRBV6-1 with TRBJ2-3; the match to TRBD2 covers 9 bases. The V gene end was trimmed by 8 bases and the J gene end by 4 bases; junction bases not matched to a gene: 4. The CDR3 is made up of 13 amino acids. Germline lookup yields CDR1 MNHNS and CDR2 SASEGT. CDR3 loop: CASEKRGADTQYF. The CDR3 coding sequence is TGTGCCAGCGAAAAGCGGGGGGCAGATACGCAGTATTTT.